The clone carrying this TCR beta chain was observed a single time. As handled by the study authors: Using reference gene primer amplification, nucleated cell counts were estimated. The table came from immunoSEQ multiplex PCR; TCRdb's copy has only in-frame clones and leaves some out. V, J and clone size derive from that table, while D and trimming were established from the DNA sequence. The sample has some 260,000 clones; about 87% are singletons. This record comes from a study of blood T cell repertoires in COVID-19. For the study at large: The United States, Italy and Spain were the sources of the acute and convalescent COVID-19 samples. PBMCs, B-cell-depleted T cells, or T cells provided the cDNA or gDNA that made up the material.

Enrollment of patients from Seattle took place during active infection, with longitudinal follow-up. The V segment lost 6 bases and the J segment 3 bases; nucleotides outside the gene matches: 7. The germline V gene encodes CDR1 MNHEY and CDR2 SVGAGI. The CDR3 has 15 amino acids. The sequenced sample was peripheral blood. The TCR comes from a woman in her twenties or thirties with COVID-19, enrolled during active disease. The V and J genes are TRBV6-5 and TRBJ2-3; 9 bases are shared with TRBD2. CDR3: CASSHPGLATDTQYF. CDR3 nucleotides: TGTGCCAGCAGCCATCCGGGACTAGCAACAGATACGCAGTATTTT.